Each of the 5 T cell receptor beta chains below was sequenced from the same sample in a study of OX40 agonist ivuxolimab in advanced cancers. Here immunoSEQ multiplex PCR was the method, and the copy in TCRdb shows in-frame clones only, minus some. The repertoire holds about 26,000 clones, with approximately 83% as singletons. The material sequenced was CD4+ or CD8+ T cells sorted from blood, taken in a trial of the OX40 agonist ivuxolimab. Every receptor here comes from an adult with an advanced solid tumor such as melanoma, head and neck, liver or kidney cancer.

This CDR3 is CASSLGQVYEQYF. The CDR3 DNA reads TGCGCCAGCAGCCTCGGACAGGTCTACGAGCAGTACTTC. V is TRBV4-1 and J is TRBJ2-7; 7 bases agree with TRBD1. The CDR3 spans 13 residues. The V gene end was trimmed by 4 bases and the J gene end by 3 bases; junction bases not matched to a gene: 3. CDR1 and CDR2 (germline): MGHRA, YSYEKL.

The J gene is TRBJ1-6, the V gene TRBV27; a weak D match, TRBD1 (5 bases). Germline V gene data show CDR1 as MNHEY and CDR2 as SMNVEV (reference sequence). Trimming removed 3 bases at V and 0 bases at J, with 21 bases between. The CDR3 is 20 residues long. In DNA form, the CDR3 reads TGTGCCAGCAGTTTCCAGAACTCCGGGGGATTAAGCTCCTATAATTCACCCCTCCACTTT. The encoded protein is CASSFQNSGGLSSYNSPLHF.

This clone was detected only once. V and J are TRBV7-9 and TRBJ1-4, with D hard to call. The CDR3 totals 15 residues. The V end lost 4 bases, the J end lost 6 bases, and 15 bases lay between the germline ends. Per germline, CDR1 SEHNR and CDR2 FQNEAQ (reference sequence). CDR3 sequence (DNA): TGTGCCAGCAGCTCTTGGGTACAGCGGGATGAAAAACTGTTTTTT. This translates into CASSSWVQRDEKLFF.

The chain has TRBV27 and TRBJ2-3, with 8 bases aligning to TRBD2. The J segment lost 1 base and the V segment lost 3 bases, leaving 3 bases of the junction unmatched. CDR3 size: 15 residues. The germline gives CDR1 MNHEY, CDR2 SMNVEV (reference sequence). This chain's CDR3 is CASSFGRGGTDTQYF. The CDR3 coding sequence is TGTGCCAGCAGTTTTGGGCGGGGGGGCACAGATACGCAGTATTTT.

The CDR3 DNA is TGCAGCTCCCCACCATTCAATGAGCAGTTCTTC. It encodes CSSPPFNEQFF. The chain joins TRBV29-1 to TRBJ2-1, with no clear D. V was pared by 8 bases and J by 6 bases, with 11 bases between. The CDR3 runs to 11 residues. CDR1 is SQVTM, CDR2 ANQGSEA, per germline.